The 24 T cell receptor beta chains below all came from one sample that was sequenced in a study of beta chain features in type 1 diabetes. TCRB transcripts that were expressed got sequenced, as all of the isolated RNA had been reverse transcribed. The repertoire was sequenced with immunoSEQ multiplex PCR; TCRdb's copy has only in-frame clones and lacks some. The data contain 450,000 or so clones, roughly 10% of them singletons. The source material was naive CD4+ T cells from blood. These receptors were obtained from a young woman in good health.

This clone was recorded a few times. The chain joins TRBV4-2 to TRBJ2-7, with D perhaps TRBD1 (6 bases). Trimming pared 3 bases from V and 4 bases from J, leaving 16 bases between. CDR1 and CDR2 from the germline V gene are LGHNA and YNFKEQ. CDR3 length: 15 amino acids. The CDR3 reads CASSHLDRPRYEQYV. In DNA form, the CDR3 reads TGTGCCAGCAGCCATTTAGACAGGCCGCGTTACGAGCAGTACGTC.

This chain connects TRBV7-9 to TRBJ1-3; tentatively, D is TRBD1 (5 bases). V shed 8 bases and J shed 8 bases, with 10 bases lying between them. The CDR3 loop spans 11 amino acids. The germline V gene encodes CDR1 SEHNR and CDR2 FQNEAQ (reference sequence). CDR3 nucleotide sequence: TGTGCCAGCGGGTTGGGGGACACCATATATTTT. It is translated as CASGLGDTIYF.

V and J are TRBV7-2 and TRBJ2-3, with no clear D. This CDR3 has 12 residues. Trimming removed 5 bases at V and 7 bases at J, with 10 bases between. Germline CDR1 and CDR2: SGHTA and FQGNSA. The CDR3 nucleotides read TGTGCCAGCAGCCCCAACTGGAATACGCAGTATTTT. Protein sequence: CASSPNWNTQYF.

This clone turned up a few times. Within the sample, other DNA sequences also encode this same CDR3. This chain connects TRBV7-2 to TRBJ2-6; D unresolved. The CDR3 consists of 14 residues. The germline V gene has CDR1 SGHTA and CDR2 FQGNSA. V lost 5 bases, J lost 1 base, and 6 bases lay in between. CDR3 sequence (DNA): TGTGCCAGCAGCCCCGGTTCTGGGGCCAACGTCCTGACTTTC. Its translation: CASSPGSGANVLTF.

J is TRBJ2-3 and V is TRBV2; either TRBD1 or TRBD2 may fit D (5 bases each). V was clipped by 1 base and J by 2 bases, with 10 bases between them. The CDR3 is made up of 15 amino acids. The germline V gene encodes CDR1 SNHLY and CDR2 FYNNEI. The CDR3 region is CASSEVGANTDTQYF. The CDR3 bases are TGTGCCAGCAGTGAAGTCGGGGCCAACACAGATACGCAGTATTTT.

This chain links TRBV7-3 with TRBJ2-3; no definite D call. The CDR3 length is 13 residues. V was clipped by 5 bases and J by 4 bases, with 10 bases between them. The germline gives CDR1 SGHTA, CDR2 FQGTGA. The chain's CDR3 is CASSRPGADTQYF. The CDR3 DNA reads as TGTGCCAGCAGCCGGCCAGGCGCAGATACGCAGTATTTT.

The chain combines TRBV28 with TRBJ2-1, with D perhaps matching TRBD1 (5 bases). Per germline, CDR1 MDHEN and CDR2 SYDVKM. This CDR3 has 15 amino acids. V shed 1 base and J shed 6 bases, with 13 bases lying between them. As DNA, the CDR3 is TGTGCCAGCAGTTTATCAGGCAGGGCAGCCAATGAGCAGTTCTTC. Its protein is CASSLSGRAANEQFF.

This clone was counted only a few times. CDR3 amino acids: CATALGLGLVHEQFF. In DNA form, the CDR3 reads TGCGCCACCGCGCTGGGACTAGGTTTGGTGCATGAGCAGTTCTTC. The chain recombines TRBV5-1 with TRBJ2-1; 8 nucleotides line up with TRBD2. Germline V CDR1 and CDR2: SGHRS, YFSETQ. The CDR3 is 15 residues long. The trim removed 9 bases at V and 8 bases at J, leaving 16 bases unmatched.

The CDR3 loop is CASNRGNEQFF. Written as DNA, the CDR3 is TGTGCCAGCAACAGGGGCAATGAGCAGTTCTTC. The chain uses TRBV2 and TRBJ2-1; 7 positions match TRBD1. Per the germline V gene, CDR1 is SNHLY and CDR2 is FYNNEI. This CDR3 comprises 11 residues. The ends lost 7 bases at V and 6 bases at J; junction bases unmatched: 0.

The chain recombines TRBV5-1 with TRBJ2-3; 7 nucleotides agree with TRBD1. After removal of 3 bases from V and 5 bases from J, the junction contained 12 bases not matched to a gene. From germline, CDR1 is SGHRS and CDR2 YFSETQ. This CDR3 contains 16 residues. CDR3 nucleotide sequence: TGCGCCAGCAGCTCCCAAGGTGGCTCAGGGGGAGATACGCAGTATTTT. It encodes CASSSQGGSGGDTQYF.

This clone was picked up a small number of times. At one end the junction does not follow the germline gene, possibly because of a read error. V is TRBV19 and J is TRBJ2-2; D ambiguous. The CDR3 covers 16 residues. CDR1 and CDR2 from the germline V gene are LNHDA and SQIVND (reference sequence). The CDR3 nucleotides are TGTGCCCGTAGTATATTTCCCAGCCCGAACACCGGGGAGCTGTTTTTT. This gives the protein CARSIFPSPNTGELFF.

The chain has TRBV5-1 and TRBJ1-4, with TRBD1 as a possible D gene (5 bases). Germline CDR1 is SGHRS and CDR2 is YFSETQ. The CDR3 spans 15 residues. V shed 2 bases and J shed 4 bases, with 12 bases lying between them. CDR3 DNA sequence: TGCGCCAGCAGCTTTCAGGGCATGGGTAATGAAAAACTGTTTTTT. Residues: CASSFQGMGNEKLFF.

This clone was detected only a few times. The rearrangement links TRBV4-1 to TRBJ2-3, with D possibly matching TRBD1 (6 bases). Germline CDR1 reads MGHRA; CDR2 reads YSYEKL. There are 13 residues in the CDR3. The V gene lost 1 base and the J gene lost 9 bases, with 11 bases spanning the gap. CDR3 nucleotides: TGCGCCAGCAGCCAAGTATCTCAGGGGACGCAGTATTTT. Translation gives CASSQVSQGTQYF.

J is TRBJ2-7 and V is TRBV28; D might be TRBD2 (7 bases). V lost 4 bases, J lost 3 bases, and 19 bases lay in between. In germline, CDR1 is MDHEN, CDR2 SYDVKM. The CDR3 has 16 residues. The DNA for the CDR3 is TGTGCCAGCAGTTACCGGGGGGCAGGGGCCAACTACGAGCAGTACGTC. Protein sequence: CASSYRGAGANYEQYV.

In DNA, the CDR3 is TGCGCCAGCAGTCAGCCAACGGGCCTAGGCAACGAGCAGTACTTC. Its translation: CASSQPTGLGNEQYF. The J gene is TRBJ2-7, the V gene TRBV23-1; D is ambiguous. TRBV23-1 is noted as an ORF with a role that remains uncertain. V gave up 3 bases and J gave up 5 bases, with 17 bases separating them. This CDR3 is 15 amino acids long.

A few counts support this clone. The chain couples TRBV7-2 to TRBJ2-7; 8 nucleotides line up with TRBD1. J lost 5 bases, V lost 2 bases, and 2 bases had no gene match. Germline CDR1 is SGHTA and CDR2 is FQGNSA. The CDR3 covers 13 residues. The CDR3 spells CASSLSDRDEQYV. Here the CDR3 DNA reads TGTGCCAGCAGCTTATCGGACAGGGACGAGCAGTACGTC.

The CDR3: CASSQDSRAMTEAFF. In nucleotides, the CDR3 is TGCGCCAGCAGCCAAGATTCCAGGGCTATGACTGAAGCTTTCTTT. The chain combines TRBV4-3 with TRBJ1-1; weak D call: TRBD1 (5 bases). CDR3 length equals 15 residues. Per the germline V gene, CDR1 is LGHNA and CDR2 is YSLEER. The germline V and J ends were trimmed by 0 bases and 5 bases, with 13 bases remaining between them.

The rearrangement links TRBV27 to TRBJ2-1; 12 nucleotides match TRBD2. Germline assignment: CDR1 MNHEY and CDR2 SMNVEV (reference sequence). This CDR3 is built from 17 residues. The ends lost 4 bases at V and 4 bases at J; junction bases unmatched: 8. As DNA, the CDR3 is TGTGCCAGCAGTTATGGACTAGCGGGACGAAAGTACAATGAGCAGTTCTTC. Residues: CASSYGLAGRKYNEQFF.

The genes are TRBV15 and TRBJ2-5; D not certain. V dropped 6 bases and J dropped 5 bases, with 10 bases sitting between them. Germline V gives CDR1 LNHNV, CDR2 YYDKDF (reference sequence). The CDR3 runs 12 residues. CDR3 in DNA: TGTGCCACCAGTGTAGGTCGGGAGACCCAGTACTTC. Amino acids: CATSVGRETQYF.

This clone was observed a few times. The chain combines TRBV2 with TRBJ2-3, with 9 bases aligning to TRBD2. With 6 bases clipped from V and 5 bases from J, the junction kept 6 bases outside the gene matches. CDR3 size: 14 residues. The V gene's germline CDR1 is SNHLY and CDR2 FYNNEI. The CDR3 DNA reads TGTGCCAGCAGAGTAGCGGGAGAGGTAGATACGCAGTATTTT. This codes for CASRVAGEVDTQYF.

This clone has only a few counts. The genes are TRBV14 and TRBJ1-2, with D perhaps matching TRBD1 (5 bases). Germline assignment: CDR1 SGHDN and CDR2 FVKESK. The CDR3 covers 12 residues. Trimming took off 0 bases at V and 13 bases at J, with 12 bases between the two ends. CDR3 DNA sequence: TGTGCCAGCAGCCAAGAAACCAGGGTCCTCACCTTC. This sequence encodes CASSQETRVLTF.

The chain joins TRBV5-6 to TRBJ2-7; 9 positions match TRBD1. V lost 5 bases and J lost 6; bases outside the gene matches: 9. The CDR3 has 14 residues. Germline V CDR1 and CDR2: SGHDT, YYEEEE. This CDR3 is CASRYRDRVSEQYV. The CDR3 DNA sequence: TGTGCCAGCAGGTACCGGGACAGGGTGTCCGAGCAGTACGTC.

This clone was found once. CDR3 residues: CAWSVRAGSTDTQYF. The DNA of the CDR3 is TGTGCCTGGAGTGTACGAGCGGGAAGCACAGATACGCAGTATTTT. The chain recombines TRBV30 with TRBJ2-3, with TRBD2 matching 7 bases. The ends lost 0 bases at V and 0 bases at J; junction bases unmatched: 3. Germline V lookup: CDR1 GTSNPN, CDR2 SVGIG (reference sequence). This CDR3 region has 15 residues. The full variable domain, in which reference TRBV30 and TRBJ2-3 provide the parts outside the CDR3, is SQTIHQWPATLVQPVGSPLSLECTVEGTSNPNLYWYRQAAGRGLQLLFYSVGIGQISSEVPQNLSASRPQDRQFILSSKKLLLSDSGFYLCAWSVRAGSTDTQYFGPGTRLTVL.

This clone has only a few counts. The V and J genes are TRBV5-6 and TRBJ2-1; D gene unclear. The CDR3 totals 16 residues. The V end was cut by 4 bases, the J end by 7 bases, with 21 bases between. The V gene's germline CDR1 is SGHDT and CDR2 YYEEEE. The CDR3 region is CASSRKESLLGNEQFF. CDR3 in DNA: TGTGCCAGCAGCCGAAAGGAGTCGCTGCTGGGGAATGAGCAGTTCTTC.